One sample yielded the 26 T cell receptor beta chains listed below, sequenced in a study of patients and donors after allogeneic stem cell transplantation. TCRdb re-called the RT-PCR reads through MiXCR, storing one row per CDR3 protein. The sample consists of about 230,000 distinct CDR3 sequences, roughly 14% of them appearing once. Sequencing was carried out using blood, either unsorted or a sorted T cell fraction (not recorded which). Receptors originate from a human donor who was either an allogeneic HSCT recipient or a stem cell or donor lymphocyte infusion donor (not recorded which). It is not recorded whose cells these are; they may come from a transplant donor.

The rearrangement links TRBV7-9 to TRBJ2-1; D gene uncertain. V was clipped by 5 bases and J by 6 bases, with 8 bases between them. The CDR3 extends over 12 amino acids. Germline assignment: CDR1 SEHNR and CDR2 FQNEAQ (reference sequence). CDR3 residues: CASSPPPNEQFF. As DNA, the CDR3 is TGTGCCAGCAGCCCCCCCCCCAATGAGCAGTTCTTC. Combining the CDR3 with reference TRBV7-9 and TRBJ2-1 gives the whole variable domain DTGVSQNPRHKITKRGQNVTFRCDPISEHNRLYWYRQTLGQGPEFLTYFQNEAQLEKSRLLSDRFSAERPKGSFSTLEIQRTEQGDSAMYLCASSPPPNEQFFGPGTRLTVL.

The chain couples TRBV18 to TRBJ2-7; 8 bases match TRBD1. The junction had 8 bases not matched to a gene; V was cut back by 4 bases and J by 0 bases. Germline V gene data show CDR1 as KGHSH and CDR2 as LQKENI. CDR3 size: 16 residues. DNA for the CDR3: TGTGCCAGCTCACGACTAATAACAGGGGGCTCCTACGAGCAGTACTTC. Translated, it gives CASSRLITGGSYEQYF.

This clonotype was seen only a few times. The V call is TRBV5-1, the J call TRBJ2-7; D remains ambiguous. V gave up 6 bases and J gave up 3 bases, with 10 bases separating them. This CDR3 has 12 residues. CDR1 SGHRS and CDR2 YFSETQ come from the germline V gene. The DNA for the CDR3 is TGCGCCAGCATTGGAAACAGCTACGAGCAGTACTTC. Translation gives CASIGNSYEQYF.

This clonotype has a count of ten or more. The gene calls are TRBV20-1 and TRBJ1-5; unclear D gene. The CDR3 length is 13 residues. The germline gives CDR1 DFQATT, CDR2 SNEGSKA (reference sequence). Trimming took 3 bases from V and 0 from J, leaving 6 bases between them. Here the CDR3 reads CSARENSNQPQHF. DNA for the CDR3: TGCAGTGCTAGGGAGAATAGCAATCAGCCCCAGCATTTT.

CDR3 protein: CASRSGLGYNEQFF. Written as DNA, the CDR3 is TGCGCCAGCAGGTCGGGACTAGGTTACAATGAGCAGTTCTTC. The rearrangement links TRBV4-1 to TRBJ2-1; 8 bases are a match to TRBD2. This CDR3 has 14 amino acids. The V gene end was trimmed by 6 bases and the J gene end by 4 bases; junction bases not matched to a gene: 5. CDR1 is MGHRA, CDR2 YSYEKL, per germline.

This chain joins TRBV7-2 and TRBJ1-2, with D possibly TRBD1 on 5 matching bases. Trimming took 4 bases from V and 6 from J, leaving 12 bases between them. This CDR3 spans 13 amino acids. Per the germline V gene, CDR1 is SGHTA and CDR2 is FQGNSA. CDR3 nucleotides: TGTGCCAGCAGCTCCGCAGGGCCGCATGGCTACACCTTC. Residues: CASSSAGPHGYTF.

This clonotype turned up a few times. This rearrangement joins TRBV12-3 or TRBV12-4 to TRBJ2-5; a weak D match, TRBD2 (5 bases). V was trimmed by 6 bases and J by 5 bases, leaving 16 bases between them. The CDR3 loop spans 14 amino acids. The CDR3, as DNA: TGTGCCAGCAGCTTCGGGTGGGAGTATGAGACCCAGTACTTC. It yields the protein CASSFGWEYETQYF.

The sample holds a few counts of this clonotype. The J gene is TRBJ1-1, the V gene TRBV14, with D possibly matching TRBD1 (6 bases). Germline values: CDR1 SGHDN, CDR2 FVKESK. This CDR3 comprises 14 residues. Trimming removed 5 bases at V and 7 bases at J, with 17 bases between. The CDR3 loop is CASSAHRAGGEAFF. In nucleotides, the CDR3 is TGTGCCAGCAGCGCCCACAGGGCCGGGGGTGAAGCTTTCTTT.

This clonotype was counted only a few times. The V and J genes are TRBV29-1 and TRBJ2-7; a weak D match, TRBD2 (6 bases). The germline V and J ends were trimmed by 1 base and 7 bases, with 11 bases remaining between them. Per germline, CDR1 SQVTM and CDR2 ANQGSEA. This CDR3 has 12 amino acids. The CDR3 bases are TGCAGCGTTGAAGGGGGCGCGGGAGAGCAGTACTTC. Its translation is CSVEGGAGEQYF.

The table lists this clonotype with a few counts. J is TRBJ1-3 and V is TRBV19; weak D call: TRBD1 (5 bases). Germline CDR1 LNHDA, CDR2 SQIVND (reference sequence). CDR3 length: 13 amino acids. The V end was cut by 6 bases, the J end by 7 bases, with 13 bases between. Written as DNA, the CDR3 is TGTGCCAGTAGGAGACAGCGTCCGAACACCATATATTTT. This gives the protein CASRRQRPNTIYF.

This clonotype was seen repeatedly, ten times or more. The gene calls are TRBV20-1 and TRBJ2-1; TRBD2 matches 8 bases. Germline V CDR1 and CDR2: DFQATT, SNEGSKA (reference sequence). This CDR3 has 14 amino acids. The V segment lost 6 bases and the J segment 6 bases; nucleotides outside the gene matches: 10. The CDR3 bases are TGCAGTGCACACTATACGGGACTAGGCAATGAGCAGTTCTTC. It specifies CSAHYTGLGNEQFF.

The rearrangement uses TRBV4-1 and TRBJ2-3; possibly TRBD2 for D (7 bases). The CDR3 is 17 residues long. V was shortened by 0 bases and J by 3 bases, with 16 bases between the two germline ends. CDR1 and CDR2 (germline): MGHRA, YSYEKL. This CDR3 reads CASSQDLGGRPTDTQYF. CDR3 bases: TGCGCCAGCAGCCAAGATCTGGGGGGGCGCCCGACAGATACGCAGTATTTT.

The chain is built from TRBV6-2 or TRBV6-3 and TRBJ2-1; perhaps TRBD1 as D (6 bases). V was trimmed by 7 bases and J by 2 bases, leaving 24 bases between them. The germline V gene has CDR1 MNHEY and CDR2 SVGEGT. The CDR3 spans 18 residues. DNA for the CDR3: TGTGCCAGCAAACAAAAACTATCCGGGACACTTGCCTACAATGAGCAGTTCTTC. Its translation is CASKQKLSGTLAYNEQFF.

This chain uses TRBV29-1 with TRBJ2-7, with 10 nucleotides matching TRBD1. Germline V gene lookup returns CDR1 SQVTM and CDR2 ANQGSEA. The trim removed 7 bases at V and 4 bases at J, leaving 4 bases unmatched. The CDR3 totals 12 residues. Written as DNA, the CDR3 is TGCAGCGCTAGACAGGGGGCGTACGAGCAGTACTTC. It yields the protein CSARQGAYEQYF.

The chain uses TRBV7-2 and TRBJ2-3; weak D call: TRBD2 (5 bases). CDR1 and CDR2 from the germline V gene are SGHTA and FQGNSA. The CDR3 is 15 amino acids. The V end lost 6 bases, the J end lost 1 base, and 14 bases lay between the germline ends. The CDR3 region is CASRSRGIGTDTQYF. The CDR3 nucleotides are TGTGCCAGCAGATCTAGAGGGATTGGCACAGATACGCAGTATTTT.

V is TRBV5-6 and J is TRBJ1-3; D gene ambiguous. V gave up 3 bases and J gave up 0 bases, with 13 bases separating them. The CDR3 is made up of 16 amino acids. Per germline, CDR1 SGHDT and CDR2 YYEEEE. The CDR3 DNA is TGTGCCAGCAGCTCCCTAACTGTTAACTCTGGAAACACCATATATTTT. The encoded protein is CASSSLTVNSGNTIYF.

CDR3: CASSKPGQGTTGELFF. For the CDR3, the DNA is TGTGCCAGCAGCAAGCCGGGACAGGGGACCACCGGGGAGCTGTTTTTT. V and J are TRBV7-9 and TRBJ2-2, with TRBD1 identical over 10 bases. The germline V gene has CDR1 SEHNR and CDR2 FQNEAQ (reference sequence). The CDR3 has 16 amino acids. V was pared by 5 bases and J by 4 bases, with 7 bases of the junction left unmatched.

The gene calls are TRBV6-1 and TRBJ2-1; TRBD2 might be the D (5 bases). Trimming pared 6 bases from V and 2 bases from J, leaving 14 bases between. The CDR3 sequence is 15 residues long. Looked up from germline, CDR1 is MNHNS and CDR2 is SASEGT. The CDR3 nucleotides are TGTGCCAGCAGCCCGGGGTTAATGGCCTACAATGAGCAGTTCTTC. Translating gives CASSPGLMAYNEQFF.

There are many counts of this clonotype. The chain carries TRBV9 and TRBJ1-1; TRBD1 aligns across 8 bases. Germline V gene lookup returns CDR1 SGDLS and CDR2 YYNGEE. Trimming removed 4 bases from V and 0 bases from J; junction bases left unmatched: 11. This CDR3 region has 17 residues. CDR3 DNA sequence: TGTGCCAGCAGCCCCAGGGCGGACAGGGTCCTGAACACTGAAGCTTTCTTT. Protein: CASSPRADRVLNTEAFF.

This clonotype was seen at least ten times. The chain uses TRBV12-3 or TRBV12-4 and TRBJ2-2, with a possible D match to TRBD1 (5 bases). The CDR3 is 13 residues long. Between the trimmed V and J ends, which lost 5 bases and 6 bases, there was a span of 10 bases. The CDR3 loop reads CASSTREAGELFF. Written as DNA, the CDR3 is TGTGCCAGCAGTACCAGGGAAGCCGGGGAGCTGTTTTTT.

The genes are TRBV7-8 and TRBJ2-3; D remains unclear. This CDR3 has 13 residues. Trimming left V 1 base short and J 5 bases short, with 7 bases between. Germline V gene data show CDR1 as SGHVS and CDR2 as FQNEAQ. This CDR3 reads CASSLERGDTQYF. In DNA form, the CDR3 reads TGTGCCAGCAGCTTAGAGCGCGGAGATACGCAGTATTTT.

This chain joins TRBV6-2 or TRBV6-3 and TRBJ2-7; TRBD1 matches at 9 bases. Per the germline V gene, CDR1 is MNHEY and CDR2 is SVGEGT. Trimming cost V 5 bases and J 6 bases; bases outside gene matches: 11. This CDR3 region has 15 residues. This CDR3 reads CASSRRDRVGREQYF. DNA of the CDR3: TGTGCCAGCAGTCGTCGGGACAGGGTCGGTCGCGAGCAGTACTTC.

This clonotype was detected many times. The genes are TRBV6-2 or TRBV6-3 and TRBJ2-5; D uncertain. Germline V CDR1 and CDR2: MNHEY, SVGEGT. Trimming removed 2 bases at V and 5 bases at J, with 18 bases between. CDR3 size: 16 residues. CDR3 protein: CASSYPRRMGWETQYF. Here the CDR3 DNA reads TGTGCCAGCAGTTACCCCCGGCGAATGGGGTGGGAGACCCAGTACTTC.

This chain's CDR3 is CASSPPDRSNGYTF. The CDR3 DNA reads TGCGCCAGCAGCCCCCCGGACAGGTCCAATGGCTACACCTTC. The chain joins TRBV5-1 to TRBJ1-2, with 7 positions matching TRBD1. J was trimmed by 6 bases and V by 4 bases; bases with no gene match: 9. Germline V gene lookup returns CDR1 SGHRS and CDR2 YFSETQ. The CDR3 consists of 14 residues.

The chain is built from TRBV6-2 or TRBV6-3 and TRBJ2-3; D perhaps matches TRBD2 (5 bases). The CDR3 is 13 amino acids. Germline V gene lookup returns CDR1 MNHEY and CDR2 SVGEGT. V lost 4 bases and J 8 bases, leaving 13 bases between the germline ends. The CDR3 spells CASSSPLAATQYF. The CDR3 nucleotides read TGTGCCAGCAGTTCCCCCCTAGCCGCTACGCAGTATTTT.

CDR3 protein: CASSGAGQLFF. The CDR3 DNA reads as TGTGCCAGCAGTGGGGCCGGACAACTGTTTTTT. J is TRBJ1-4 and V is TRBV2; D is ambiguous. The length of the CDR3 is 11 residues. Trimming removed 4 bases from V and 12 bases from J, with 9 bases in between. In germline, CDR1 is SNHLY, CDR2 FYNNEI.